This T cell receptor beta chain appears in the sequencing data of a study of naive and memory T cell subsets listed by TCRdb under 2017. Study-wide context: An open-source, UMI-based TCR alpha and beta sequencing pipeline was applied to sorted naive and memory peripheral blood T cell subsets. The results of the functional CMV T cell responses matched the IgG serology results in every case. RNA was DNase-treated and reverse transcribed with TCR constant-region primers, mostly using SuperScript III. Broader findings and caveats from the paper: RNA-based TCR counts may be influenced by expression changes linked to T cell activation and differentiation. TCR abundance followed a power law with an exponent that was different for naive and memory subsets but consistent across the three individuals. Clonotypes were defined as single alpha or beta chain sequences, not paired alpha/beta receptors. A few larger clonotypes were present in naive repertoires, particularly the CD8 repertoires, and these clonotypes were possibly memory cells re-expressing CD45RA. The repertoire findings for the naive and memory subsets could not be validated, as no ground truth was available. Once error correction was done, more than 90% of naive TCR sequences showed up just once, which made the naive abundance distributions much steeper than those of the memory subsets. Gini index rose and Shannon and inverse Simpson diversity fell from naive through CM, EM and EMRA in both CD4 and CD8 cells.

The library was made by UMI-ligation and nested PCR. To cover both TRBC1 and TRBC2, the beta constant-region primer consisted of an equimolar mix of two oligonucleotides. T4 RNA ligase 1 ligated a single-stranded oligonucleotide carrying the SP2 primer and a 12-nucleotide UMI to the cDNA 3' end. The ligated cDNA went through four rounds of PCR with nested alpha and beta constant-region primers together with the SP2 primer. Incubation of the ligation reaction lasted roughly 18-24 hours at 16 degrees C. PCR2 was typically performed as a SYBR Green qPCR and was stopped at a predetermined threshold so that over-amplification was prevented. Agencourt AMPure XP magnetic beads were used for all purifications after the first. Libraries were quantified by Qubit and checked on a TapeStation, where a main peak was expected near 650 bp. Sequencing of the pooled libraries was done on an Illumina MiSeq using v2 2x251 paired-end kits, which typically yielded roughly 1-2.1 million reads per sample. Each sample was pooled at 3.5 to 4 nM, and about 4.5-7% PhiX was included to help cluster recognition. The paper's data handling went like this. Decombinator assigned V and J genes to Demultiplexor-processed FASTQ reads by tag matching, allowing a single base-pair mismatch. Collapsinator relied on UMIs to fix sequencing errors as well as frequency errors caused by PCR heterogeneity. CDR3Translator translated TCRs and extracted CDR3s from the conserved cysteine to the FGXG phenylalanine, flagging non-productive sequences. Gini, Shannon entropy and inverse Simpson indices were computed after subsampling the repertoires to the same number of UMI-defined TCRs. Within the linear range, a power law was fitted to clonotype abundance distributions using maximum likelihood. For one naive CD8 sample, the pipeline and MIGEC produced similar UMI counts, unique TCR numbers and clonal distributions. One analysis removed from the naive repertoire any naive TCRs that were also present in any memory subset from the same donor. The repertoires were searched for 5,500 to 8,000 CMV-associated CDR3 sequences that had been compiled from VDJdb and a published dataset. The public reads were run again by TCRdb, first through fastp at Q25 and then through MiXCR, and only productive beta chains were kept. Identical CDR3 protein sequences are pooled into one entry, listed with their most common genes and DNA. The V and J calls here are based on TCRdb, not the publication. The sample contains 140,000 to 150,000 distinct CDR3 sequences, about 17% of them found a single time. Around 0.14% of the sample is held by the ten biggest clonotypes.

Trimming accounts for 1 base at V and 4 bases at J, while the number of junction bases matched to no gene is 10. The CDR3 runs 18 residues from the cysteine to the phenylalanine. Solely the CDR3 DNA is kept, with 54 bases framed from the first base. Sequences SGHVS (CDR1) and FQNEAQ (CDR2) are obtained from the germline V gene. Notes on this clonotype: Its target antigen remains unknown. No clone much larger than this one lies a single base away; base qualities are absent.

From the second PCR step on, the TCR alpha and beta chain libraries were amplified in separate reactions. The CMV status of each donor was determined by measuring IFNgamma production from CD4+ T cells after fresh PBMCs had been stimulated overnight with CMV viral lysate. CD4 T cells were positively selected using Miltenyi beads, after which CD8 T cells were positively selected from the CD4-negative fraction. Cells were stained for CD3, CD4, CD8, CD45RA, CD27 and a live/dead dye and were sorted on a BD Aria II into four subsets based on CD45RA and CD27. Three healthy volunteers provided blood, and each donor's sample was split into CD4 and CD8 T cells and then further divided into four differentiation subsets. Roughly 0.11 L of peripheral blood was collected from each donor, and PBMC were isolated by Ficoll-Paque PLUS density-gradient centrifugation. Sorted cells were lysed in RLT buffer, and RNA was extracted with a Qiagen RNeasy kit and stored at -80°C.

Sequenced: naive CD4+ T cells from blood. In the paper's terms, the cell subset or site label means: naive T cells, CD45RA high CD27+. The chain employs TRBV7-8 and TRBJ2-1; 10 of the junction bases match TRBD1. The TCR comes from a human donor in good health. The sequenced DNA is TGTGCCAGCAGCTTAGTTCTGACGGACAGGGGGAGTTACAATGAGCAGTTCTTC. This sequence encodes CASSLVLTDRGSYNEQFF.